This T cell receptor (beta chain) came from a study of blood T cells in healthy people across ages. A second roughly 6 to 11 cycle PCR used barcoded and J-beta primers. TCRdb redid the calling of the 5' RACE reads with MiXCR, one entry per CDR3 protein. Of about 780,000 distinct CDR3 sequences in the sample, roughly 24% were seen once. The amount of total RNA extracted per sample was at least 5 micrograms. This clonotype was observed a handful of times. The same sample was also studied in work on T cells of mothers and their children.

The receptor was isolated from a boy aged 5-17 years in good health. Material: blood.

CDR3 coding DNA: TGTGCCAGCAGCTTACCTCTCCGGCAGGGCCTCGGTTCACCCCTCCACTTT. It codes for CASSLPLRQGLGSPLHF. The rearrangement uses TRBV7-9 and TRBJ1-6, with D tentatively TRBD1 (5 bases). The germline V gene has CDR1 SEHNR and CDR2 FQNEAQ (reference sequence). The CDR3 consists of 17 residues. Trimming stripped 2 bases from V and 9 bases from J, with 20 bases between.